Below, one T cell receptor beta chain is given with its context. The germline V gene has CDR1 MNHEY and CDR2 SMNVEV (reference sequence). CDR3 size: 13 residues. J lost 7 bases, V lost 6 bases, and 7 bases had no gene match. The data are from a study of blood T cell repertoires in COVID-19. In the study overall: From T cells, B-cell-depleted T cells, or PBMCs came the material, which was cDNA or gDNA.

As processed by the authors: How many nucleated cells were present was estimated from reference gene primer amplification. Sequenced by immunoSEQ multiplex PCR; TCRdb stores in-frame clones only, minus some. V and J calls and clone size are those listed in that table; D and trimming were worked out from the DNA. This sample has more than 110,000 clones, with roughly 86% found just once. Material for sequencing was peripheral blood. The V gene is TRBV27, the J gene TRBJ1-2, with 8 bases fitting TRBD1. The TCR sequence derives from a man in his fifties or sixties with active or convalescent COVID-19. The CDR3 reads CASSVTGEGGYTF. For the CDR3, the DNA is TGTGCCAGCAGCGTGACAGGGGAGGGTGGCTACACCTTC.